This T cell receptor (beta chain) was recorded in a study of T cells in Graves' hyperthyroidism and ophthalmopathy. Trimming took 4 bases from V and 6 from J, leaving 11 bases between them. The length of the CDR3 is 14 residues. CDR1 and CDR2 (germline): KGHDR, SFDVKD. Graves' hyperthyroidism is called stable when ophthalmopathy does not progress within 18 months. Patients with uncontrolled infections, other autoimmune diseases, pregnancy or lactation were excluded. The PBMCs studied were ones that came from 10 ml fresh peripheral blood. It was RNA transcripts that yielded the amplified TCR beta CDR3 regions. HTBI primers drove first-round RT-PCR of the TCR CDR3. TCRdb called the multiplex PCR reads again in MiXCR, with one record for every CDR3 protein. The top ten hold about 33% of the sample, which has hundreds of thousands of distinct CDR3 sequences, 15% seen once.

The clonotype was recovered from a woman aged 25 to 39 with Graves' hyperthyroidism. The sequenced sample was blood. J is TRBJ2-2 and V is TRBV24-1; D gene uncertain. CDR3 coding DNA: TGTGCCACCAGTGACCCCCGTGGGTCCGGGGAGCTGTTTTTT. Protein sequence: CATSDPRGSGELFF.